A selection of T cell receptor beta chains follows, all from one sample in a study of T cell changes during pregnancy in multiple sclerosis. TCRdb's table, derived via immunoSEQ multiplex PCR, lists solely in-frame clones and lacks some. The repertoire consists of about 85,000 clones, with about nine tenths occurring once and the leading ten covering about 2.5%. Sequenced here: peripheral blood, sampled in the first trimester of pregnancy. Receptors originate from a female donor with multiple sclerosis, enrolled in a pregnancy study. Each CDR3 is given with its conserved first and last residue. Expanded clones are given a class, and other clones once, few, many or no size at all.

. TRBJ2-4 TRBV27 CASSLMAGGENIQYF
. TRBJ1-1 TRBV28 CASRSTGLVAEAFF
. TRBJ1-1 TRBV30 CAWSVAGMSTEAFF
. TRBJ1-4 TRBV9 CASSAGRRATNEKLFF
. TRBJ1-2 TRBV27 CASRAFRSLTNYGYTF
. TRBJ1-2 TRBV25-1 CASSASGTGIYGYTF
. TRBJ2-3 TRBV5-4 CASSLDGGATDTQYF
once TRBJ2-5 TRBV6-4 CASSDRAGAGETQYF
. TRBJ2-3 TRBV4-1 CAISPQRGPTDTQYF
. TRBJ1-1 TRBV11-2 CASRKTGGLENTEAFF
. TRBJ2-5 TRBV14 CASSQEHRLAGEETQYF
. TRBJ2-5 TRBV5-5 CASSLLQGSVETQYF
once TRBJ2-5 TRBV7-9 CASSRRELETQYF
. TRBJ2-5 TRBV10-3 CAISVGTGGETQYF
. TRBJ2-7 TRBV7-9 CASSPRAGGSYEQYF
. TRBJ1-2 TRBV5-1 CASSLVVTGFDGYTF
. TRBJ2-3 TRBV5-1 CASSLQPSEPRADTQYF
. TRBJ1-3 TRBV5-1 CASSTAAPGSGNTIYF
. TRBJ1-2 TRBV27 CASSSNGANYGYTF
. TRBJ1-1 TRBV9 CASSAFDRGQASTEAFF
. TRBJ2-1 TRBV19 CASSTVGQGDNEQFF
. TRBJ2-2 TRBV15 CATSTDIRRDRATNTGELFF
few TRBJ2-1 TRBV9 CASSVGSDRMYNEQFF
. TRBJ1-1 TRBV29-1 CSVGQMNTEAFF
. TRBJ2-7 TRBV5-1 CASSLGLRIEDEQYF
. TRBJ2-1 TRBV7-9 CASDPDRNYNEQFF
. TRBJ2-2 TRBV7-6 CASSPRQGRTGELFF
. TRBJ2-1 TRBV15 CATSLGQDNEQFF
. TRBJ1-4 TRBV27 CASSLAYREKLFF
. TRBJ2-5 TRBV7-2 CASSLDIYGTTDGAQYF
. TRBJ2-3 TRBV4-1 CASSQDNQKDTQYF
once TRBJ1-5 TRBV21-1 CASSIPPGLNLLAISNQPQHF
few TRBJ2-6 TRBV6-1 CASSEQFSGANVLTF
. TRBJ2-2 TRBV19 CASSAEAGTSGRGELFF
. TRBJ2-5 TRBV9 CASSVGQGVETQYF
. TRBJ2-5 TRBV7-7 CASSLAGLQETQYF
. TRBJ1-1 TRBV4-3 CASSQDRVGTEAFF
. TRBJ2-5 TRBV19 CASSINRGETQYF
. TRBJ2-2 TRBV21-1 CASSKWGRTYTGELFF
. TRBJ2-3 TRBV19 CASSIRGQITDTQYF
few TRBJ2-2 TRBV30 CARANTGELFF
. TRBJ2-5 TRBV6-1 CASSDVTSGFKTQYF
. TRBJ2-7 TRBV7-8 CASSLARSRDEQYF
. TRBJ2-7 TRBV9 CASSVAGQGYEQYF
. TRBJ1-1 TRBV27 CASSPRTGGSWTEAFF